This is a list of T cell receptor beta chains from one sample in a study of T cell repertoires in cytomegalovirus infection. In TCRdb, the reads were re-called with MiXCR into one record per CDR3 protein. The repertoire holds about 530,000 distinct CDR3 sequences, 26% seen once, with approximately 13% in the top ten. Sequencing input: PBMCs. These receptors originate from a human donor in good health (CMV status not recorded). Some clones in this sample may be carry-over from other donors' samples. Both conserved end residues are part of each CDR3. D genes are given only for firm matches. Part of the rows lack a size; the others show once, few, many or a class for expanded clones.

-	TRBJ2-3	TRBD1	TRBV28	TGTGCCAGCAGTTTTCATGGGACAGGGGGCACAGATACGCAGTATTTT	CASSFHGTGGTDTQYF
few	TRBJ1-5	-	TRBV28	TGTGCCAGCAGTACATTACGACAGGCCCTTTGGCCCCAGCATTTT	CASSTLRQALWPQHF
many	TRBJ1-2	TRBD1	TRBV12-3/TRBV12-4	TGTGCCAGCAGTCCCGGGACAGGGGTCTCCCTTTATGGCTACACCTTC	CASSPGTGVSLYGYTF
-	TRBJ2-3	TRBD1	TRBV20-1	TGCAGTGCTAGTCTGCTGTTAAGGGGGCCCACAGATACGCAGTATTTT	CSASLLLRGPTDTQYF
-	TRBJ2-5	-	TRBV11-2	TGTGCCAGCAGCTTAGAGGACATGCAAGAGACCCAGTACTTC	CASSLEDMQETQYF
few	TRBJ1-5	TRBD1	TRBV7-9	TGTGCCAGCAGCGTAGGGACAGACAATCAGCCCCAGCATTTT	CASSVGTDNQPQHF
few	TRBJ1-5	-	TRBV12-3/TRBV12-4	TGTGCCAGCAGGCTCAGGGGAACAGTTGGAGAGCCCCAGCATTTT	CASRLRGTVGEPQHF
many	TRBJ1-1	TRBD1	TRBV12-3/TRBV12-4	TGTGCCAGCAGCTTACAGGGGAGTACTGAAGCTTTCTTT	CASSLQGSTEAFF
many	TRBJ1-1	-	TRBV7-2	TGTGCCAGCGGCATCAGTGCAGGGCTGAACACTGAAGCTTTCTTT	CASGISAGLNTEAFF
many	TRBJ1-2	-	TRBV7-2	TGTGCCAGCAGCTTCGGGTTTGGAGGCTACACCTTC	CASSFGFGGYTF
-	TRBJ2-1	-	TRBV7-3	TGTGCCAGCAGCTTAACTAGTGCAGGCGGAGAGCAGTTCTTC	CASSLTSAGGEQFF
many	TRBJ1-5	-	TRBV7-2	TGTGCCAGCAGCTTAATGACACCGTATAGCAATCAGCCCCAGCATTTT	CASSLMTPYSNQPQHF
few	TRBJ2-5	-	TRBV6-5	TGTGCCAGCAGTTACGCCGGGGCTCCGCCGGGGGAGACCCAGTACTTC	CASSYAGAPPGETQYF
-	TRBJ1-3	-	TRBV7-9	TGTGCCAGCAGCTTAGGGCCAACCTCTGGAAACACCATATATTTT	CASSLGPTSGNTIYF
few	TRBJ1-2	-	TRBV25-1	TGTGCCAGCAGTGCGCCAGGGAGCATCCCCCAGGGTGGCTACACCTTC	CASSAPGSIPQGGYTF
few	TRBJ2-5	-	TRBV7-9	TGTGCCAGCAGCCCTGTCCTCCAAGAGACCCAGTACTTC	CASSPVLQETQYF
few	TRBJ1-2	-	TRBV28	TGTGCCAGCAGTTTATGGTCTGTGGGGGGAGATGGCTACACCTTC	CASSLWSVGGDGYTF
-	TRBJ2-2	-	TRBV30	TGTGCCTGGAGTGTACGGTACACCGGGGAGCTGTTTTTT	CAWSVRYTGELFF
-	TRBJ2-7	-	TRBV6-8	TGTGCCAGCGGTCCCACAGGGCTCAGCTCCTACGAGCAGTACTTC	CASGPTGLSSYEQYF
many	TRBJ2-2	-	TRBV7-6	TGTGCCAGCAGCTTAGGGGGGTCTGGGGAGCTGTTTTTT	CASSLGGSGELFF
-	TRBJ2-1	TRBD2	TRBV20-1	TGCAGTGCTAGAGTTGGACTAGCGGGAGGAAGCACCTACAATGAGCAGTTCTTC	CSARVGLAGGSTYNEQFF
-	TRBJ1-2	TRBD1	TRBV2	TGTGCCAGCAGTTACTACAGGGACAGCTATGGCTACACCTTC	CASSYYRDSYGYTF